The 14 T cell receptor beta chains in this list originate from one sample, sequenced in a study of T cells in women clearing cervical HPV infection. Data came from immunoSEQ multiplex PCR; TCRdb stores just in-frame clones and leaves some out. Reported are about 30,000 clones; the ten largest clones contain roughly 4%. Source material: blood buffy coat. These receptors were taken from a woman between 18 and 70 years old with a cervical HPV16 infection that either progressed to CIN3+ or cleared (not recorded which).

A remark on this clone: The read stops 3 residues short of the end of the CDR3; the missing end is completed from the germline J gene. The chain recombines TRBV18 with TRBJ2-3; perhaps TRBD1 as D (6 bases). From germline, CDR1 is KGHSH and CDR2 LQKENI. V lost 5 bases and J 0 bases, leaving 15 bases between the germline ends. CDR3 size: 16 residues. The CDR3 spells CASSVRRDISTDTQYF. The covered CDR3 bases are TGTGCCAGCTCAGTCCGCCGGGACATTAGCACAGATACG.

Comments on this clone: The DNA ends 3 residues before the CDR3 does, and the rest of the CDR3 is filled in from the germline J gene. This sequence joins TRBV11-3 and TRBJ2-7; 8 nucleotides match TRBD1. V lost 5 bases and J lost 1; bases outside the gene matches: 1. In germline, CDR1 is SGHNT, CDR2 YENEEA. The CDR3 loop spans 13 amino acids. The CDR3 sequence is CASSRDRSYEQYF. The part of the CDR3 DNA that was read is TGTGCCAGCAGCAGGGACAGGTCCTACGAG.

Notes on this clone: The read falls 3 residues short of the CDR3 end, and the missing part is taken from the germline J gene. This chain joins TRBV28 and TRBJ2-3; the D is unclear. Trimming took off 3 bases at V and 2 bases at J, with 6 bases between the two ends. The germline V gene encodes CDR1 MDHEN and CDR2 SYDVKM. The CDR3 extends over 13 amino acids. Partial CDR3 DNA: TGTGCCAGCAGTTTGTCCTCCACAGATACG. The encoded protein is CASSLSSTDT. The entire CDR3 reads CASSLSSTDTQYF.

Turning to this clone: The missing CDR3 end, 3 residues past where the read stops, is filled in from the germline J gene. The genes are TRBV5-4 and TRBJ2-3, with 11 bases fitting TRBD2. Trimming took 5 bases from V and 3 from J; bases not matched to a gene: 8. CDR1 is SGHNT, CDR2 YYREEE, per germline (reference sequence). This CDR3 spans 16 amino acids. The CDR3 loop is CASRPRLAGSTDTQYF. The DNA read from the CDR3 is TGTGCCAGCAGGCCCCGACTAGCGGGATCAACAGATACG.

Concerning this clone itself: The read is 3 residues too short to cover the CDR3 end, so that end is filled in from the germline J gene. The chain combines TRBV18 with TRBJ1-2; 9 bases line up with TRBD1. With V trimmed by 6 bases and J by 2 bases, 1 base remained unmatched. CDR1 KGHSH and CDR2 LQKENI come from the germline V gene. This CDR3 contains 13 residues. The CDR3 bases that were read are TGTGCCAGCTCCGGGACAGGGAACTATGGC. Protein: CASSGTGNYG. The whole CDR3 reads CASSGTGNYGYTF.

Comment on this clone: The read is 3 residues too short to cover the CDR3 end, so that end is filled in from the germline J gene. The chain joins TRBV2 to TRBJ1-2, with D unclear. The CDR3 is 15 amino acids. Per germline, CDR1 SNHLY and CDR2 FYNNEI. V was pared by 2 bases and J by 7 bases, with 17 bases between. The CDR3 DNA, read in part, is TGTGCCAGCAGTGAAAACTGGGCAAAAAAGGGTGGC. This codes for CASSENWAKKGG. The entire CDR3 is CASSENWAKKGGYTF.

To note about this clone: Mismatch with germline at one junction end may stem from a read error. CDR3 amino acids: CAGSTLGLAFEQFF. The part of the CDR3 DNA that was read is TGTGCCGGGAGTACGCTCGGGCTAGCCTTTGAG. This chain uses TRBV30 with TRBJ2-1; D possibly corresponds to TRBD2 (5 bases). The CDR3 goes on 3 residues after the read ends, and that part is filled in from the germline J gene. Germline-derived CDR1 and CDR2 are GTSNPN and SVGIG (reference sequence). This CDR3 is built from 14 residues.

Worth noting for this clone: With the read ending 3 residues before the CDR3 end, the germline J gene is used to fill in that end. The chain uses TRBV20-1 and TRBJ2-3, with D uncertain. Germline CDR1 DFQATT, CDR2 SNEGSKA (reference sequence). Trimming pared 5 bases from V and 6 bases from J, leaving 9 bases between. This CDR3 has 11 amino acids. The covered CDR3 bases are TGCAGTGCTCGACTTAGCGATACG. Translated: CSARLSDT. In full, the CDR3 is CSARLSDTQYF.

As to this clone: The read terminates 3 residues ahead of where the CDR3 ends, so the germline J gene completes it. The genes are TRBV29-1 and TRBJ1-1, with D possibly matching TRBD1 (6 bases). V was trimmed by 7 bases and J by 1 base, leaving 7 bases between them. CDR3 length: 11 residues. Germline V lookup: CDR1 SQVTM, CDR2 ANQGSEA. The covered CDR3 bases are TGCAGCGCACAGGGGAACACTGAA. This sequence encodes CSAQGNTE. The whole CDR3 region reads CSAQGNTEAFF.

Points on this clone: The observed sequence ends 3 residues before the CDR3 terminus, with the missing tail filled in from the germline J gene. This rearrangement joins TRBV7-8 to TRBJ2-1; D unresolved. CDR3 length: 15 residues. The germline CDR1 and CDR2 sequences are SGHVS and FQNEAQ. Deletions cut 1 base from V and 0 bases from J, with 7 bases between. CDR3 sequence reads: CASSLGTGSYNEQFF. The sequenced part of the CDR3 DNA is TGTGCCAGCAGCTTAGGCACGGGCTCCTACAATGAG.

As to this clone: The CDR3 end lies 3 residues beyond the end of the read and is filled in from the germline J gene. The chain carries TRBV18 and TRBJ1-2; D not resolved. The CDR3 has 13 residues. Germline V lookup: CDR1 KGHSH, CDR2 LQKENI. The CDR3 spells CASWATSSYDYTF. The sequenced CDR3 bases are TGTGCCAGCTGGGCAACAAGCTCCTACGAC.

In regard to this clone: The sequenced fragment ends 3 residues before the CDR3 boundary, so the rest is inferred from the germline J gene. The chain has TRBV19 and TRBJ2-2; perhaps TRBD2 as D (5 bases). The CDR3 is 15 amino acids. The germline CDR1 and CDR2 sequences are LNHDA and SQIVND (reference sequence). V lost 6 bases and J lost 4, with 15 bases in between. This CDR3 is CASRDRSRGTGELFF. CDR3 DNA, as far as it was read: TGTGCCAGTAGGGACCGGTCTCGGGGCACCGGGGAG.

Of note for this clone: The CDR3 extends 3 residues past the end of the read, so its final part is completed from the germline J gene. The rearrangement joins TRBV7-2 to TRBJ1-2, with D unresolved. V lost 4 bases and J 1 base, leaving 10 bases between the germline ends. This CDR3 region has 14 residues. Germline V lookup: CDR1 SGHTA, CDR2 FQGNSA. The CDR3 loop is CASSWPGHNYGYTF. Partial CDR3 DNA: TGTGCCAGCAGCTGGCCAGGCCATAACTATGGC.

Points on this clone: Read data end 3 residues before the CDR3 end; the end is taken from the germline J gene. The chain employs TRBV19 and TRBJ2-5; 8 nucleotides match TRBD1. The CDR3 is made up of 14 amino acids. J was trimmed by 3 bases and V by 3 bases; bases with no gene match: 3. In germline, CDR1 is LNHDA, CDR2 SQIVND (reference sequence). CDR3 in amino acids: CASSMTGDEETQYF. The covered CDR3 bases are TGTGCCAGTAGTATGACAGGGGACGAAGAGACC.